Shown below are 32 T cell receptor beta chains from a single sample sequenced in a study of response to subunit inactivated influenza vaccine. TCRdb analysed the RT-PCR reads with MiXCR anew, one entry per CDR3 protein. Among some 550,000 distinct CDR3 sequences listed, 20% to 25% were seen once. A further study also used this sample, focusing on T cells expressing NK-cell markers. That study reports: UMI-tagged 5'RACE template switching yielded the TCR beta cDNA.

The material was CD4+ T cells sorted from PBMCs, obtained roughly 12 days after vaccination. All receptors derive from a man aged 50 to 60 who received an inactivated influenza vaccine.

This clonotype came up a few times. The chain is built from TRBV7-2 and TRBJ2-3, with a tentative D call TRBD2 (5 bases). Germline lookup yields CDR1 SGHTA and CDR2 FQGNSA. Deletions cut 5 bases from V and 2 bases from J, with 17 bases between. The CDR3 consists of 16 residues. The CDR3 is CASSLSVTDYTDTQYF. CDR3 bases: TGTGCCAGCAGCCTAAGTGTCACCGACTACACAGATACGCAGTATTTT. Variable domain in full (rest from reference TRBV7-2 and TRBJ2-3): GAGVSQSPSNKVTEKGKDVELRCDPISGHTALYWYRQSLGQGLEFLIYFQGNSAPDKSGLPSDRFSAERTGGSVSTLTIQRTQQEDSAVYLCASSLSVTDYTDTQYFGPGTRLTVL.

The rearrangement links TRBV4-3 to TRBJ2-1, with D uncertain. The CDR3 is 16 residues long. V gave up 4 bases and J gave up 4 bases, with 17 bases separating them. Per germline, CDR1 LGHNA and CDR2 YSLEER. Written as DNA, the CDR3 is TGCGCCAGCAGCCCGATGGGGTTGCTGACGTACAATGAGCAGTTCTTC. Protein product: CASSPMGLLTYNEQFF.

This clonotype has only a few counts. The chain joins TRBV6-1 to TRBJ2-3; 10 bases are shared with TRBD2. CDR3 length equals 16 residues. CDR1 is MNHNS and CDR2 is SASEGT in the germline V gene. V lost 5 bases and J lost 2; bases outside the gene matches: 7. The CDR3 here is CASSQRTSGFTDTQYF. CDR3 sequence (DNA): TGTGCCAGCAGTCAGCGGACTAGCGGCTTCACAGATACGCAGTATTTT.

The CDR3 nucleotides read TGTGCCAGCAGCGAACCGGGGACTAGCGGGGGGGTCTACAATGAGCAGTTCTTC. Its protein product is CASSEPGTSGGVYNEQFF. This chain links TRBV9 with TRBJ2-1, with 16 bases lining up with TRBD2. Per germline, CDR1 SGDLS and CDR2 YYNGEE. This CDR3 comprises 18 residues. Losses at the gene ends were 3 bases for V and 3 bases for J; bases not matched to a gene: 6.

This clonotype was detected once. The rearrangement joins TRBV7-8 to TRBJ2-4; the D gene could be TRBD1 or TRBD2 (7 bases each). Per the germline V gene, CDR1 is SGHVS and CDR2 is FQNEAQ. This CDR3 has 16 amino acids. The V gene lost 5 bases and the J gene lost 3 bases, with 17 bases spanning the gap. Here the CDR3 DNA reads TGTGCCAGCAGCGGAGTCAGGGGGGGAGGCAAAAACATTCAGTACTTC. This codes for CASSGVRGGGKNIQYF.

This clonotype came up a few times. The chain carries TRBV20-1 and TRBJ1-5; 8 bases are shared with TRBD1. The CDR3 is made up of 14 amino acids. V shed 3 bases, J shed 3 bases, and the junction held 4 bases outside the gene matches. Per germline, CDR1 DFQATT and CDR2 SNEGSKA (reference sequence). The CDR3 DNA is TGCAGTGCTAGGACAGGGGTAACCAATCAGCCCCAGCATTTT. This codes for CSARTGVTNQPQHF.

This clonotype was counted only a few times. The genes are TRBV11-2 and TRBJ2-5; the match to TRBD2 covers 12 bases. Germline V gene sequence: CDR1 SGHAT, CDR2 FQNNGV. CDR3 length: 15 amino acids. With V trimmed by 5 bases and J by 4 bases, 5 bases remained unmatched. The CDR3: CASSPRTSGTETQYF. The CDR3 nucleotides are TGTGCCAGCAGCCCGAGGACTAGCGGGACAGAGACCCAGTACTTC.

The chain has TRBV20-1 and TRBJ2-7; D may be TRBD1 (7 bases). V was pared by 2 bases and J by 4 bases, with 15 bases between. Germline-derived CDR1 and CDR2 are DFQATT and SNEGSKA (reference sequence). The CDR3 has 14 amino acids. CDR3 DNA: TGCAGTGCTAGATTCGTGACAGGGAGGTACGAGCAGTACTTC. Amino acid sequence: CSARFVTGRYEQYF.

The rearrangement uses TRBV5-1 and TRBJ2-3; D is ambiguous. Trimming left V 1 base short and J 2 bases short, with 11 bases between. The CDR3 spans 15 residues. CDR1 and CDR2 from the germline V gene are SGHRS and YFSETQ. In nucleotides, the CDR3 is TGCGCCAGCAGCTTGAGCGTAGGGCCCACAGATACGCAGTATTTT. Encoded protein: CASSLSVGPTDTQYF.

This clonotype occurred a few times. V is TRBV7-2 and J is TRBJ2-1; D is possibly TRBD1 (6 bases). CDR1 is SGHTA and CDR2 is FQGNSA in the germline V gene. The CDR3 covers 15 residues. V was clipped by 5 bases and J by 5 bases, with 16 bases between them. CDR3 in DNA: TGTGCCAGCAGCCAATCGCGGACAGAAAACAATGAGCAGTTCTTC. Translation gives CASSQSRTENNEQFF.

The V and J genes are TRBV20-1 and TRBJ2-5, with 9 bases identical to TRBD2. Trimming cost V 5 bases and J 5 bases; bases outside gene matches: 15. CDR1 is DFQATT and CDR2 is SNEGSKA in the germline V gene (reference sequence). The CDR3 is made up of 16 amino acids. The DNA for the CDR3 is TGCAGTGCTTCAAGAGCGGGGGGTTCCCCTCCCGAGACCCAGTACTTC. Protein product: CSASRAGGSPPETQYF.

This clonotype appeared a few times. The chain recombines TRBV7-2 with TRBJ2-6; D unclear. The V gene's germline CDR1 is SGHTA and CDR2 FQGNSA. The ends were cut back, 5 bases at V and 0 bases at J, with 11 bases in the middle. This CDR3 has 16 amino acids. The CDR3 bases are TGTGCCAGCAGCCCTAAGGTCAACTCTGGGGCCAACGTCCTGACTTTC. Amino acid sequence: CASSPKVNSGANVLTF. The variable domain in full, with the rest retrieved from reference TRBV7-2 and TRBJ2-6, is GAGVSQSPSNKVTEKGKDVELRCDPISGHTALYWYRQSLGQGLEFLIYFQGNSAPDKSGLPSDRFSAERTGGSVSTLTIQRTQQEDSAVYLCASSPKVNSGANVLTFGAGSRLTVL.

The rearrangement uses TRBV7-2 and TRBJ2-1; TRBD2 might be the D (5 bases). Germline V lookup: CDR1 SGHTA, CDR2 FQGNSA. The CDR3 is 15 residues long. V was pared by 1 base and J by 5 bases, with 12 bases between. CDR3 coding DNA: TGTGCCAGCAGCTTAGGAGGGATTCGAGACAATGAGCAGTTCTTC. It yields the protein CASSLGGIRDNEQFF.

The chain couples TRBV6-1 to TRBJ2-4; TRBD2 matches 8 bases. Germline assignment: CDR1 MNHNS and CDR2 SASEGT. CDR3 size: 15 residues. Trimming took 5 bases from V and 6 from J; bases not matched to a gene: 9. CDR3 sequence: CASSKRGGLVNIQYF. The CDR3, as DNA: TGTGCCAGCAGTAAACGGGGGGGGCTGGTAAACATTCAGTACTTC.

This clonotype was observed a handful of times. One end of the junction is discordant with germline, which a read error may explain. The chain uses TRBV18 and TRBJ2-1; perhaps TRBD2 as D (7 bases). Germline lookup yields CDR1 KGHSH and CDR2 LQKENI. This CDR3 has 12 residues. Here the CDR3 reads CASSPLRGRGIF. CDR3 coding DNA: TGTGCCAGCTCACCTCTCCGGGGGAGGGGGATCTTC.

This clonotype was seen ten or more times. The V gene is TRBV6-1, the J gene TRBJ2-7; D might be TRBD1 (6 bases). The CDR3 contains 12 residues. V was clipped by 4 bases and J by 3 bases, with 7 bases between them. Germline CDR1 reads MNHNS; CDR2 reads SASEGT. This chain's CDR3 is CASSGDNYEQYF. CDR3 nucleotides: TGTGCCAGCAGTGGGGACAACTACGAGCAGTACTTC.

This clonotype showed up just a few times. CDR3 sequence reads: CASSHSQGGQPQHF. CDR3 sequence (DNA): TGTGCCAGCAGCCATAGCCAGGGTGGTCAGCCCCAGCATTTT. The V and J genes are TRBV11-2 and TRBJ1-5, with a possible D match to TRBD1 (5 bases). The CDR3 runs 14 residues. Trimming stripped 5 bases from V and 6 bases from J, with 14 bases between. Germline CDR1 reads SGHAT; CDR2 reads FQNNGV.

This clonotype came up a few times. As DNA, the CDR3 is TGTGCCAGCAGTTTGGAGGGGATAGGGGGAAACACCATATATTTT. Residues: CASSLEGIGGNTIYF. The J gene is TRBJ1-3, the V gene TRBV28; D perhaps matches TRBD1 (5 bases). With 3 bases removed from V and 4 bases from J, the gap between germline ends came to 13 bases. Germline CDR1 is MDHEN and CDR2 is SYDVKM. This CDR3 is 15 amino acids long.

V and J are TRBV11-3 and TRBJ1-5, with D perhaps matching TRBD1 (6 bases). V lost 1 base and J lost 13, with 8 bases in between. The V gene's germline CDR1 is SGHNT and CDR2 YENEEA. This CDR3 region has 11 residues. The CDR3 DNA follows: TGTGCCAGCAGCTTAGGGAGGGGGCAGCATTTT. This encodes CASSLGRGQHF.

The V call is TRBV6-2 or TRBV6-3, the J call TRBJ2-5; 8 nucleotides align to TRBD2. This CDR3 spans 13 amino acids. The germline gives CDR1 MNHEY, CDR2 SVGEGT. V was clipped by 9 bases and J by 4 bases; unmatched bases: 7. The CDR3 nucleotides are TGTGCCAGTCGAAAGGGACTAGGAGAGACCCAGTACTTC. It codes for CASRKGLGETQYF.

This clonotype was seen only a few times. The chain combines TRBV11-3 with TRBJ2-1, with D perhaps matching TRBD2 (6 bases). Germline V gene sequence: CDR1 SGHNT, CDR2 YENEEA. The CDR3 has 13 amino acids. Deletions cut 4 bases from V and 6 bases from J, with 10 bases between. In DNA, the CDR3 is TGTGCCAGCAGCTCGCAGGGAGGCAATGAGCAGTTCTTC. This sequence encodes CASSSQGGNEQFF.

The V gene is TRBV12-3 or TRBV12-4, the J gene TRBJ1-2; maybe TRBD1 (5 bases). V lost 7 bases, J lost 4 bases, and 13 bases lay in between. This CDR3 has 13 amino acids. CDR3 DNA sequence: TGTGCCAGCACCCTCTCGGGGGTCTATGGCTACACCTTC. The encoded protein is CASTLSGVYGYTF.

This clonotype occurred a few times. The rearrangement uses TRBV7-9 and TRBJ2-3, with TRBD2 as a possible D gene (6 bases). Germline CDR1 and CDR2: SEHNR and FQNEAQ (reference sequence). The CDR3 runs 15 residues. Trimming cost V 3 bases and J 4 bases, with 14 bases left between them. Written as DNA, the CDR3 is TGTGCCAGCAGCTTTGACGGGAGTCAATCAGATACGCAGTATTTT. This gives the protein CASSFDGSQSDTQYF.

This clonotype was found a few times. The genes are TRBV10-3 and TRBJ2-3, with TRBD2 identical over 9 bases. The ends lost 6 bases at V and 7 bases at J; junction bases unmatched: 8. Germline V CDR1 and CDR2: ENHRY, SYGVKD. The CDR3 contains 14 residues. This chain's CDR3 is CAISLAGKVNTQYF. The CDR3 DNA follows: TGTGCCATCAGCCTAGCGGGGAAGGTCAATACGCAGTATTTT.

The rearrangement links TRBV6-2 or TRBV6-3 to TRBJ2-7; D is tentatively TRBD1 or TRBD2 (5 bases each). The V and J ends lost 6 bases and 7 bases respectively, with 19 bases between them. The CDR3 contains 14 residues. In germline, CDR1 is MNHEY, CDR2 SVGEGT. CDR3: CASSRRDGHLEQYF. The CDR3 coding sequence is TGTGCCAGCAGCCGCCGGGACGGTCACCTGGAGCAGTACTTC.

Many counts were recorded for this clonotype. J is TRBJ2-7 and V is TRBV11-2; D gene uncertain. This CDR3 spans 14 amino acids. CDR1 is SGHAT, CDR2 FQNNGV, per germline. The germline V and J ends were trimmed by 5 bases and 0 bases, with 11 bases remaining between them. The CDR3 DNA is TGTGCCAGCAGCCCAAGGACGGGCTCCTACGAGCAGTACTTC. This sequence encodes CASSPRTGSYEQYF.

The chain recombines TRBV7-9 with TRBJ1-1, with D possibly being TRBD1 (5 bases). This CDR3 is built from 15 residues. Looked up from germline, CDR1 is SEHNR and CDR2 is FQNEAQ (reference sequence). V dropped 5 bases and J dropped 4 bases, with 17 bases sitting between them. CDR3: CASSHYTQGFTEAFF. CDR3 DNA sequence: TGTGCCAGCAGCCACTATACTCAGGGATTCACTGAAGCTTTCTTT.

The table lists this clonotype with a count of one. The gene calls are TRBV5-6 and TRBJ2-3; TRBD1 is a possible D gene (5 bases). The CDR3 runs to 15 residues. The V gene's germline CDR1 is SGHDT and CDR2 YYEEEE. Trimming took off 0 bases at V and 2 bases at J, with 10 bases between the two ends. CDR3 sequence: CASSLVGANTDTQYF. The CDR3, as DNA: TGTGCCAGCAGCTTGGTAGGGGCCAACACAGATACGCAGTATTTT.

The chain links TRBV11-1 to TRBJ2-3; 10 bases map to TRBD2. V trimming: 5 bases; J trimming: 9 bases; junction bases outside the gene matches: 14. The germline V gene has CDR1 SGHAT and CDR2 FQDESV (reference sequence). The CDR3 contains 16 residues. CDR3 sequence (DNA): TGTGCCAGCAGCAGGTCTAGCGGGGGATGGGGGGAAACGCAGTATTTT. It specifies CASSRSSGGWGETQYF. The whole variable domain, filled in from reference TRBV11-1 and TRBJ2-3, reads EAEVAQSPRYKITEKSQAVAFWCDPISGHATLYWYRQILGQGPELLVQFQDESVVDDSQLPKDRFSAERLKGVDSTLKIQPAELGDSAMYLCASSRSSGGWGETQYFGPGTRLTVL.

This clonotype was detected only once. Mismatch with germline at one junction end may stem from a read error. This chain uses TRBV7-9 with TRBJ1-1, with TRBD1 matching 7 bases. Germline V CDR1 and CDR2: SEHNR, FQNEAQ (reference sequence). The CDR3 has 14 residues. CDR3 sequence: CVSRDREMNTEAFF. The CDR3 DNA is TGTGTCAGCAGAGACAGGGAGATGAACACTGAAGCTTTCTTT. The variable domain in full, with the rest retrieved from reference TRBV7-9 and TRBJ1-1, is DTGVSQNPRHKITKRGQNVTFRCDPISEHNRLYWYRQTLGQGPEFLTYFQNEAQLEKSRLLSDRFSAERPKGSFSTLEIQRTEQGDSAMYLCVSRDREMNTEAFFGQGTRLTVV.

This chain connects TRBV4-3 to TRBJ1-5; D is undetermined. Trimming removed 0 bases at V and 3 bases at J, with 9 bases between. Germline CDR1 LGHNA, CDR2 YSLEER. The CDR3 extends over 15 amino acids. In DNA form, the CDR3 reads TGCGCCAGCAGCCAAGACCCAACCCCCAATCAGCCCCAGCATTTT. Its protein product is CASSQDPTPNQPQHF.

This rearrangement joins TRBV20-1 to TRBJ1-2; a possible D gene is TRBD1 (5 bases). The germline CDR1 and CDR2 sequences are DFQATT and SNEGSKA (reference sequence). Trimming shortened V by 4 bases and J by 0 bases, and 12 bases separated the two germline ends. The CDR3 consists of 14 residues. CDR3 DNA sequence: TGCAGTGCTACCGACAGTGGAGCTAACTATGGCTACACCTTC. Its protein is CSATDSGANYGYTF.